This T cell receptor beta chain was sequenced in a study of Graves' ophthalmopathy and Graves' hyperthyroidism (dated by TCRdb to the late 2010s). In the study overall: Peripheral blood was collected before any treatment was given, at the time of initial diagnosis. TCR beta repertoire signatures were used to distinguish Graves' ophthalmopathy from Graves' hyperthyroidism and to predict progression to ophthalmopathy. In total, under 150 blood samples were TCR-sequenced: under 45 ophthalmopathy, 75 hyperthyroidism and roughly 17 hyperthyroidism-to-ophthalmopathy patients. To explore V-J signatures that distinguish ophthalmopathy from hyperthyroidism, a discovery set of 95 to 100 patients was enrolled, made up of 40 to 45 with ophthalmopathy and 55 to 65 with stable hyperthyroidism. For independent validation, a separate cohort was made up of fewer than 20 hyperthyroidism patients plus 17 patients who later progressed from hyperthyroidism to ophthalmopathy. In five to seven hyperthyroidism patients, T-cell repertoires of thyroid tissue and blood were compared. Once sampling was done, hyperthyroidism patients were given methimazole at a starting dose of 30 mg daily, while ophthalmopathy patients were given high-dose intravenous methylprednisolone.

Here is what the overall study found, with its caveats: Sample size was not statistically predetermined, and group allocation was not concealed from the investigators. The 13-signature model separated ophthalmopathy from stable hyperthyroidism with approximately 90% sensitivity and approximately 83% specificity in cross-validation, and 80%/75% in the test set. In validation, the model predicted ophthalmopathy progression with about 71% sensitivity and about 77% specificity; eleven to twelve predicted patients were CT-confirmed with GO in a median of approximately 6.5 months. Among expanded thyroid clonotypes with frequency above 0.001, most also showed up in blood, which suggests that blood repertoires may reflect the thyroid immune response.

Details on this clonotype: Its antigen remains undetermined. Qualities for individual bases were not recorded, and no much larger clone is one base off.

The CDR3 contains 15 residues, cysteine and phenylalanine counted. Only the CDR3 DNA stays, 45 bases, in frame from base 1. Taken from the germline V gene, the CDR1 and CDR2 loops are SGHTA and FQGNSA. V loses 2 bases of germline sequence and J loses 5 bases, and the interval between the two ends is 15 bases. For repertoire sequencing, TCR beta CDR3 regions were amplified from RNA transcripts. A first-round RT-PCR used HTBI primers with the Qiagen OneStep RT-PCR kit, followed by a second-round multiplex PCR, size selection and purification. Libraries were sequenced paired-end with 100 bp reads on an Illumina HiSeq2000. The paper's processing steps were these. SOAPnuke was used for read processing, and reads with adapters, uncalled bases, a mean Phred below 15, or no exact constant-primer or identifier match were discarded. COPE v1.2.5 was used to merge the high-quality paired reads. Each unique nucleotide sequence was treated as a clonotype, and MiTCR v1.1 was used to align the clonotypes to the IMGT TRB V, D and J references. The analysis was limited to V-J combinations with a frequency above 0.0001, which together covered 99.2% of repertoires. A TCR clonal expansion and chaos score per V-J combination was defined as the ratio of F50 clonal expansion to chaos observed in the TCRdist matrix. Features were reduced by Welch's t-statistics and random forest to over ten V-J combinations, which fed a naive Bayes classifier. The Morisita-Horn index was used to measure how similar the thyroid and blood repertoires were. In-frame beta chains were kept once TCRdb had trimmed the public reads at Q25 with fastp and called clones with MiXCR. Here each entry gathers all rows of one CDR3 protein and keeps the most common genes and DNA. TCRdb assigned the V and J calls; the authors' analysis was not used. Recorded for this sample are approximately 700,000 distinct CDR3 sequences; 35% to 45% of them occurred a single time. 2.5% to 3.5% of the sample rests with the top ten.

The ophthalmopathy patients had moderately to severely active disease, with a Clinical Activity Score of 3 or higher, a NOSPECS grade of 4 or higher, and a disease duration of less than 3 months. Patients with other autoimmune diseases, uncontrolled infections, pregnancy or lactation were excluded from the study. Diagnosis was based on clinical symptoms, serum thyroxine, TRAb, thyroid ultrasound and orbital computed tomography. PBMCs were isolated from about 10 ml of fresh peripheral blood by Ficoll-Paque density gradient centrifugation. Total RNA was extracted using Trizol reagent, and RNA quality was checked on an Agilent 2100 Bioanalyzer.

Sequenced sample: peripheral blood. The V gene is TRBV7-2 and the J gene is TRBJ2-5; the D assignment is uncertain and may be TRBD1 or TRBD2, with 6 bases supporting each. The TCR comes from an adult man with Graves' ophthalmopathy. The CDR3 protein: CASSLMGARGETQYF. DNA sequence: TGTGCCAGCAGCTTAATGGGGGCCCGGGGGGAGACCCAGTACTTC.